This TCR beta chain was sequenced in a study of CXCR3-negative and CXCR3-positive naive CD8 T cells. Findings of the study overall: Both naive subsets carried similar amounts of surface CD5, so TCR strength was inferred from TRB CDR3 properties. Researchers reported similar TRBV-TRBJ usage in naive CXCR3-negative and CXCR3-positive cells, though memory differed. Diversity ran similarly high across both naive subsets but far lower in memory CD8+ cells. Against CXCR3-negative naive cells, CXCR3-positive naive cells showed more hydrophobic TRB CDR3s.

About this clonotype: Its target is unknown.

CDR1 SQVTM and CDR2 ANQGSEA come from the germline V gene. There are 14 residues in the CDR3. Via 5' RACE with UMI labels, TRB cDNA libraries were prepared. TCRdb processed the 5' RACE reads again and assigns one entry to each CDR3 protein, with no DNA. Listed are about 23,000 distinct CDR3 sequences; less than 4.5% falls within the top ten. The chain carries TRBV29-1 and TRBJ2-1. The TCR originated in a human donor in good health. Some clones in this sample may be carry-over from other donors' samples. Sequencing was done on a sample of naive CXCR3- CD8+ T cells from blood. Subset here: CD45RO-CCR7+CD27+CD95- naive CD8+ T cells lacking CXCR3 (TNR3-). CDR3: CSVVIIGTYNEQFF.